Presented here are 19 T cell receptor beta chains from one specimen sequenced in a study of lymphopenia after photon versus proton radiotherapy. The table came from immunoSEQ multiplex PCR; TCRdb's copy has only in-frame clones and leaves some out. The data hold about 12,000 clones, with roughly 90% observed a single time. This sample comprised peripheral blood, obtained from a patient treated with photon-based radiotherapy. The receptor source for this set is a man between 60 and 75 years old with pancreatic cancer.

The gene calls are TRBV19 and TRBJ1-1; D remains ambiguous. The V end lost 7 bases, the J end lost 5 bases, and 14 bases lay between the germline ends. In germline, CDR1 is LNHDA, CDR2 SQIVND (reference sequence). The CDR3 extends over 13 amino acids. The CDR3 loop reads CASKREGGTEAFF. As DNA, the CDR3 is TGTGCCAGTAAAAGGGAAGGTGGGACTGAAGCTTTCTTT.

This clone occurred a few times. The J gene is TRBJ1-2, the V gene TRBV2; D is ambiguous. This CDR3 region has 13 residues. Trimming pared 3 bases from V and 5 bases from J, leaving 10 bases between. CDR1 and CDR2 (germline): SNHLY, FYNNEI. CDR3 in DNA: TGTGCCAGCAGTGACGCGGCAGCTTATGGCTACACCTTC. Its protein product is CASSDAAAYGYTF.

This chain connects TRBV21-1 to TRBJ1-1; TRBD1, as called in the table, went unchecked against the DNA. TRBV21-1 is listed as a pseudogene. The CDR3 consists of 20 residues. The CDR3 nucleotides read TGTGCCAGCAGCAAAAAAAAGGGTTACAGGTCGGTAGTCCAAAACACTGAAGCTTTCTTT. Amino acid sequence: CASSKKKGYRSVVQNTEAFF.

The rearrangement uses TRBV5-1 and TRBJ2-2; D is undetermined. Trimming shortened V by 0 bases and J by 2 bases, and 5 bases separated the two germline ends. CDR1 and CDR2 from the germline V gene are SGHRS and YFSETQ. The CDR3 length is 14 residues. CDR3 in DNA: TGCGCCAGCAGCTTGGCTGGAAACACCGGGGAGCTGTTTTTT. Translation: CASSLAGNTGELFF.

This chain uses TRBV14 with TRBJ1-3; D call uncertain. Looked up from germline, CDR1 is SGHDN and CDR2 is FVKESK. The V gene lost 0 bases and the J gene lost 0 bases, with 9 bases spanning the gap. This CDR3 has 16 residues. DNA for the CDR3: TGTGCCAGCAGCCAAGATATAACGGGCTCTGGAAACACCATATATTTT. Translating it yields CASSQDITGSGNTIYF.

This rearrangement joins TRBV19 to TRBJ1-5; D gene unclear. The CDR3 has 12 amino acids. Germline V gene sequence: CDR1 LNHDA, CDR2 SQIVND (reference sequence). The V end was cut by 6 bases, the J end by 12 bases, with 15 bases between. This chain's CDR3 is CASSGVVFNQHF. The DNA of the CDR3 is TGTGCCAGTAGCGGGGTCGTCTTTAACCAGCATTTT.

The CDR3: CASSRSGGLQETQYF. The CDR3 nucleotides read TGTGCCAGCAGCAGAAGCGGGGGGTTGCAAGAGACCCAGTACTTC. The V call is TRBV9, the J call TRBJ2-5; 9 bases fit TRBD2. Germline assignment: CDR1 SGDLS and CDR2 YYNGEE. The CDR3 totals 15 residues. Trimming cost V 4 bases and J 2 bases; bases outside gene matches: 6.

J is TRBJ2-3 and V is TRBV30; D is unclear. The germline V gene encodes CDR1 GTSNPN and CDR2 SVGIG (reference sequence). The V end was cut by 4 bases, the J end by 1 base, with 21 bases between. This CDR3 spans 17 amino acids. Written as DNA, the CDR3 is TGTGCCTGGACAGGTCGCTTTGGGTTCCAAGGCACAGATACGCAGTATTTT. Its protein product is CAWTGRFGFQGTDTQYF.

Only one count was recorded for this clone. The chain employs TRBV2 and TRBJ1-1; D is unresolved. V was clipped by 6 bases and J by 2 bases, with 13 bases between them. From germline, CDR1 is SNHLY and CDR2 FYNNEI. This CDR3 is built from 14 residues. The CDR3 region has the DNA TGTGCCAGCAGGTCGGCCTCCCAAAACACTGAAGCTTTCTTT. Translation: CASRSASQNTEAFF.

The chain uses TRBV19 and TRBJ1-5; possibly TRBD1 for D (5 bases). The length of the CDR3 is 15 residues. V lost 4 bases and J lost 5, with 15 bases in between. The germline CDR1 and CDR2 sequences are LNHDA and SQIVND (reference sequence). In DNA form, the CDR3 reads TGTGCCAGTAGTAAAGGGGATACCCGCTATCAGCCCCAGCATTTT. Protein: CASSKGDTRYQPQHF.

This clone was picked up one time. The J gene is TRBJ1-5, the V gene TRBV29-1; D call uncertain. Trimming shortened V by 4 bases and J by 3 bases, and 7 bases separated the two germline ends. This CDR3 has 12 amino acids. Germline CDR1 SQVTM, CDR2 ANQGSEA. This chain's CDR3 is CSVGAVNQPQHF. The CDR3 coding sequence is TGCAGCGTTGGGGCGGTCAATCAGCCCCAGCATTTT.

The J gene is TRBJ2-3, the V gene TRBV19; 7 nucleotides line up with TRBD2. Trimming took 6 bases from V and 1 from J; bases not matched to a gene: 10. This CDR3 has 16 residues. The germline CDR1 and CDR2 sequences are LNHDA and SQIVND (reference sequence). The CDR3 DNA reads as TGTGCCAGTAGGTTCGACGGGGCGGGAGGCACAGATACGCAGTATTTT. This sequence encodes CASRFDGAGGTDTQYF.

The chain combines TRBV9 with TRBJ2-2; possible D gene TRBD1, 5 bases. V was trimmed by 1 base and J by 0 bases, leaving 13 bases between them. The germline V gene encodes CDR1 SGDLS and CDR2 YYNGEE. The CDR3 is 17 amino acids. CDR3 sequence: CASSVNFRGSNTGELFF. The CDR3 region has the DNA TGTGCCAGCAGCGTAAATTTTAGGGGATCGAACACCGGGGAGCTGTTTTTT.

V is TRBV19 and J is TRBJ1-3; D uncertain. Trimming removed 5 bases at V and 0 bases at J, with 11 bases between. CDR3 length equals 15 residues. CDR1 and CDR2 from the germline V gene are LNHDA and SQIVND (reference sequence). CDR3 region: CASSPGRSSGNTIYF. The CDR3 DNA is TGTGCCAGTAGTCCTGGACGGAGCTCTGGAAACACCATATATTTT.

The CDR3 is CASSLLGDRGRGEKLFF. In nucleotides, the CDR3 is TGTGCCAGCAGCTTGTTAGGGGACAGGGGGCGAGGTGAAAAACTGTTTTTT. The rearrangement links TRBV5-6 to TRBJ1-4; 12 bases fit TRBD1. The J segment lost 7 bases and the V segment lost 1 base, leaving 8 bases of the junction unmatched. The CDR3 contains 17 residues. CDR1 is SGHDT and CDR2 is YYEEEE in the germline V gene.

This clone was detected a few times. The genes are TRBV28 and TRBJ1-5; the match to TRBD1 covers 9 bases. This CDR3 is 14 amino acids long. The trim removed 7 bases at V and 5 bases at J, leaving 6 bases unmatched. CDR1 MDHEN and CDR2 SYDVKM come from the germline V gene. CDR3 in DNA: TGTGCCAGCACCTTGACAGGGGGGTATCAGCCCCAGCATTTT. It specifies CASTLTGGYQPQHF.

This clone was seen a single time. The chain combines TRBV7-2 with TRBJ1-1, with no clear D. This CDR3 comprises 12 residues. V lost 3 bases and J 3 bases, leaving 5 bases between the germline ends. Germline assignment: CDR1 SGHTA and CDR2 FQGNSA. The CDR3 DNA sequence: TGTGCCAGCAGCTTGGTCTACACTGAAGCTTTCTTT. Its translation: CASSLVYTEAFF.

The chain combines TRBV10-2 with TRBJ1-1; unclear D gene. Germline CDR1 is WSHSY and CDR2 is SAAADI. Deletions cut 7 bases from V and 1 base from J, with 7 bases between. This CDR3 spans 12 amino acids. CDR3 DNA sequence: TGCGCCAGCAAAAGACAGAACACTGAAGCTTTCTTT. It specifies CASKRQNTEAFF.

This rearrangement joins TRBV9 to TRBJ1-2; D perhaps matches TRBD1 (6 bases). CDR3 size: 13 residues. V lost 4 bases to trimming and J lost 8 bases, with 15 bases between them. CDR1 and CDR2 from the germline V gene are SGDLS and YYNGEE. The CDR3 spells CASSPRGGRGYTF. The CDR3 DNA sequence: TGTGCCAGCAGCCCTAGGGGGGGCCGCGGCTACACCTTC.